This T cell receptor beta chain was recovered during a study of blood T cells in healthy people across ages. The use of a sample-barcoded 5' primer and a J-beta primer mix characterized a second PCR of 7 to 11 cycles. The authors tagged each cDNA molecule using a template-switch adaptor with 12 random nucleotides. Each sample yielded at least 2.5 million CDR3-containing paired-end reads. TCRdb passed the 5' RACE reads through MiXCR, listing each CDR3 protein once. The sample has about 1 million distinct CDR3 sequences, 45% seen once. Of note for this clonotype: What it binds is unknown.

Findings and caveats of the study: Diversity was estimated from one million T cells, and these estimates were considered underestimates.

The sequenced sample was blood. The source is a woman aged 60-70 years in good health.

CDR3 amino acids: CASSLASEGHYEQYF. CDR3 bases: TGTGCCAGCAGCTTAGCGTCGGAGGGTCACTACGAGCAGTACTTC. The rearrangement joins TRBV7-9 to TRBJ2-7, with TRBD2 as a possible D gene (6 bases). CDR3 size: 15 residues. CDR1 SEHNR and CDR2 FQNEAQ come from the germline V gene (reference sequence). Trimming left V 0 bases short and J 3 bases short, with 12 bases between.